Listed here are 14 T cell receptor beta chains from one sample, sequenced in a study of cytomegalovirus exposure and HLA in healthy donors. The PCR was carried out with 60 Vbeta primers and 13 Jbeta primers. The data were produced by immunoSEQ multiplex PCR, yet TCRdb's version contains in-frame clones alone and is incomplete. The sample consists of tens of thousands of clones, roughly 66% of them appearing once. The sequenced sample consisted of PBMCs. The receptors originated from a man aged 25 to 40 in good health and CMV-seronegative.

V and J are TRBV9 and TRBJ1-1, with 9 bases matching TRBD1. The V gene end was trimmed by 0 bases and the J gene end by 0 bases; junction bases not matched to a gene: 6. This CDR3 is 17 amino acids long. Germline V gene sequence: CDR1 SGDLS, CDR2 YYNGEE. This CDR3 reads CASSVAGTGILNTEAFF. CDR3 nucleotide sequence: TGTGCCAGCAGCGTAGCTGGGACAGGGATTCTGAACACTGAAGCTTTCTTT. The variable domain in full, completed from reference TRBV9 and TRBJ1-1, reads DSGVTQTPKHLITATGQRVTLRCSPRSGDLSVYWYQQSLDQGLQFLIQYYNGEERAKGNILERFSAQQFPDLHSELNLSSLELGDSALYFCASSVAGTGILNTEAFFGQGTRLTVV.

There are a few counts of this clone. This chain joins TRBV7-9 and TRBJ2-3; 9 bases match TRBD2. J lost 2 bases, V lost 4 bases, and 4 bases had no gene match. The germline V gene encodes CDR1 SEHNR and CDR2 FQNEAQ (reference sequence). The length of the CDR3 is 15 residues. The CDR3 region is CASSSLAGPTDTQYF. CDR3 DNA: TGTGCCAGCAGCTCCCTAGCGGGGCCCACAGATACGCAGTATTTT. The full variable domain, with the rest looked up from reference TRBV7-9 and TRBJ2-3, is DTGVSQNPRHKITKRGQNVTFRCDPISEHNRLYWYRQTLGQGPEFLTYFQNEAQLEKSRLLSDRFSAERPKGSFSTLEIQRTEQGDSAMYLCASSSLAGPTDTQYFGPGTRLTVL.

The rearrangement uses TRBV4-2 and TRBJ1-5; D is unclear. Germline assignment: CDR1 LGHNA and CDR2 YNFKEQ. The CDR3 is 11 residues long. The ends were cut back, 4 bases at V and 5 bases at J, with 3 bases in the middle. Here the CDR3 DNA reads TGTGCCAGCAGCCCAGATCAGCCCCAGCATTTT. Amino acids: CASSPDQPQHF.

The J gene is TRBJ2-3, the V gene TRBV4-3; no firm D call. The CDR3 is 16 amino acids. The germline CDR1 and CDR2 sequences are LGHNA and YSLEER. V dropped 0 bases and J dropped 2 bases, with 12 bases sitting between them. The CDR3 sequence is CASSQDIGRVTDTQYF. The CDR3 DNA sequence: TGCGCCAGCAGCCAAGATATTGGCCGGGTCACAGATACGCAGTATTTT.

This clone was seen a few times. The rearrangement links TRBV6-4 to TRBJ2-3; possibly TRBD1 for D (6 bases). Trimming shortened V by 2 bases and J by 2 bases, and 11 bases separated the two germline ends. The germline V gene has CDR1 MRHNA and CDR2 SNTAGT. The CDR3 extends over 15 amino acids. This chain's CDR3 is CASSDGSGDTDTQYF. In DNA, the CDR3 is TGTGCCAGCAGTGACGGGTCAGGGGACACAGATACGCAGTATTTT.

This chain links TRBV10-3 with TRBJ2-5, with unresolved D. In germline, CDR1 is ENHRY, CDR2 SYGVKD. V was trimmed by 0 bases and J by 1 base, leaving 6 bases between them. The CDR3 is made up of 14 amino acids. The CDR3 nucleotides read TGTGCCATCAGTGAGTCTGACTTCCAAGAGACCCAGTACTTC. Translation: CAISESDFQETQYF.

The rearrangement uses TRBV7-2 and TRBJ1-5; the D is unclear. The CDR3 consists of 17 residues. V lost 1 base, J lost 0 bases, and 13 bases lay in between. The V gene's germline CDR1 is SGHTA and CDR2 FQGNSA. The CDR3 here is CASSLGGAGYSNQPQHF. CDR3 bases: TGTGCCAGCAGCTTAGGAGGCGCTGGCTATAGCAATCAGCCCCAGCATTTT.

The CDR3 reads CAIASGPTYEQYF. In DNA, the CDR3 is TGTGCCATCGCTAGCGGGCCAACCTACGAGCAGTACTTC. V usage is TRBV28 and J usage is TRBJ2-7, with 8 bases lining up with TRBD2. Trimming took 10 bases from V and 2 from J; bases not matched to a gene: 7. Germline V gene sequence: CDR1 MDHEN, CDR2 SYDVKM. The length of the CDR3 is 13 residues.

This clone showed up just once. The chain has TRBV5-1 and TRBJ1-1, with 7 bases aligning to TRBD1. Per the germline V gene, CDR1 is SGHRS and CDR2 is YFSETQ. Losses at the gene ends were 3 bases for V and 1 base for J; bases not matched to a gene: 3. The CDR3 is made up of 14 amino acids. The CDR3 spells CASSWDRPNTEAFF. Here the CDR3 DNA reads TGCGCCAGCAGCTGGGACAGACCGAACACTGAAGCTTTCTTT.

This sequence joins TRBV30 and TRBJ1-3; no clear D gene. V lost 3 bases, J lost 0 bases, and 12 bases lay in between. This CDR3 is built from 15 residues. Germline lookup yields CDR1 GTSNPN and CDR2 SVGIG (reference sequence). CDR3 DNA: TGTGCCTGGAGATGGCAACACATCTCTGGAAACACCATATATTTT. It codes for CAWRWQHISGNTIYF.

V and J are TRBV5-4 and TRBJ2-3; D might be TRBD2 (5 bases). Germline V gene data show CDR1 as SGHNT and CDR2 as YYREEE (reference sequence). Trimming took 2 bases from V and 3 from J, leaving 10 bases between them. The CDR3 is 14 amino acids. CDR3 residues: CASSFRTVTDTQYF. CDR3 in DNA: TGTGCCAGCAGCTTCCGGACTGTAACAGATACGCAGTATTTT.

This CDR3 is CASSFGTTNTEAFF. CDR3 nucleotides: TGTGCCAGCAGCTTTGGGACAACGAACACTGAAGCTTTCTTT. The chain recombines TRBV7-2 with TRBJ1-1; TRBD1 might be the D (6 bases). Germline CDR1 SGHTA, CDR2 FQGNSA. Deletions cut 3 bases from V and 1 base from J, with 9 bases between. The CDR3 extends over 14 amino acids.

V and J are TRBV11-2 and TRBJ2-3; TRBD1 might be the D (6 bases). The CDR3 length is 13 residues. Trimming took off 3 bases at V and 3 bases at J, with 7 bases between the two ends. Germline-derived CDR1 and CDR2 are SGHAT and FQNNGV. CDR3 in DNA: TGTGCCAGCAGCTTCCAGGGGACAGATACGCAGTATTTT. The encoded protein is CASSFQGTDTQYF.

This clone occurred a few times. This chain uses TRBV11-2 with TRBJ2-3, with D unresolved. Germline loops: CDR1 SGHAT, CDR2 FQNNGV. The CDR3 runs 12 residues. Trimming removed 4 bases from V and 4 bases from J, with 6 bases in between. DNA for the CDR3: TGTGCCAGCAGCTCAACTCCAGATACGCAGTATTTT. It yields the protein CASSSTPDTQYF.